A single sample is the source of the 16 T cell receptor beta chains below, sequenced in a study of metastatic and nonmetastatic thyroid tumors (dated by TCRdb to the early 2020s). The library was prepared using PCR. This sample was sequenced with an Illumina HiSeq 4000. The public sequencing data were trimmed at Q25 with fastp and processed into clonotypes with MiXCR by TCRdb, which kept only in-frame beta chains. Here the sample has almost 35,000 clones; approximately 40% occur a single time. The ten largest clones represent 22% of the sample. None of the patients had been given any treatment before thyroid surgery. Sequencing was carried out using tumor tissue. The receptors were sampled from a female donor with papillary thyroid cancer or a benign thyroid nodule (not recorded which). Some clones in this sample may be carry-over from other donors' samples.

This clone is labeled medium-sized. This sequence joins TRBV7-8 and TRBJ2-1; 11 bases align to TRBD2. Trimming at V came to 1 base and at J to 6 bases, leaving 8 bases not matched to a gene. The CDR3 has 17 amino acids. CDR1 and CDR2 from the germline V gene are SGHVS and FQNEAQ. The CDR3 nucleotides read TGTGCCAGCAGCTTAGGCGAGAGACTAGCGGGACGCAATGAGCAGTTCTTC. Translation: CASSLGERLAGRNEQFF.

V usage is TRBV30 and J usage is TRBJ1-6; D uncertain. The CDR3 has 14 residues. Between the trimmed V and J ends, which lost 3 bases and 9 bases, there was a span of 15 bases. Per the germline V gene, CDR1 is GTSNPN and CDR2 is SVGIG (reference sequence). CDR3 DNA: TGTGCCTGGAGCTCGACCTTTTGGTCTTCACCCCTCCACTTT. The encoded protein is CAWSSTFWSSPLHF.

The V gene is TRBV7-6, the J gene TRBJ2-2; the match to TRBD1 covers 9 bases. This CDR3 has 18 amino acids. Germline V gene lookup returns CDR1 SGHVS and CDR2 FNYEAQ. The J segment lost 4 bases and the V segment lost 2 bases, leaving 11 bases of the junction unmatched. CDR3 amino acids: CASSLLDRGHTGTGELFF. Written as DNA, the CDR3 is TGTGCCAGCAGCTTACTGGACAGGGGTCACACCGGCACCGGGGAGCTGTTTTTT.

The chain recombines TRBV6-6 with TRBJ1-3, with unresolved D. CDR1 is MNHNY and CDR2 is SVGAGI in the germline V gene (reference sequence). The V end was cut by 4 bases, the J end by 0 bases, with 7 bases between. The CDR3 runs to 14 residues. CDR3 region: CASSSLSSGNTIYF. The DNA for the CDR3 is TGTGCCAGCAGTTCTCTTAGCTCTGGAAACACCATATATTTT.

J is TRBJ2-7 and V is TRBV6-9; 7 bases agree with TRBD2. The germline V gene encodes CDR1 MNHGY and CDR2 SVAAGI. J was trimmed by 1 base and V by 2 bases; bases with no gene match: 5. The CDR3 has 15 amino acids. CDR3 protein: CASSYPGRTSYEQYF. In DNA, the CDR3 is TGTGCCAGCAGTTATCCCGGGAGGACGTCCTACGAGCAGTACTTC.

This clone has only a few counts. This chain connects TRBV4-3 to TRBJ2-2; D unresolved. Germline lookup yields CDR1 LGHNA and CDR2 YSLEER. V was trimmed by 2 bases and J by 5 bases, leaving 9 bases between them. The CDR3 runs 14 residues. In DNA, the CDR3 is TGCGCCAGCAGCCAATCGGACGGAACCGGGGAGCTGTTTTTT. Protein: CASSQSDGTGELFF.

The chain uses TRBV6-1 and TRBJ2-7, with D unresolved. Trimming removed 2 bases from V and 0 bases from J, with 8 bases in between. CDR1 MNHNS and CDR2 SASEGT come from the germline V gene. This CDR3 has 14 amino acids. CDR3 bases: TGTGCCAGCAGTGAATCCGGACGCTCCTACGAGCAGTACTTC. This sequence encodes CASSESGRSYEQYF.

This rearrangement joins TRBV11-2 to TRBJ1-6; D gene unclear. V dropped 2 bases and J dropped 0 bases, with 11 bases sitting between them. CDR3 length: 17 residues. Germline lookup yields CDR1 SGHAT and CDR2 FQNNGV. The CDR3 bases are TGTGCCAGCAGCTTATCCCATACCAGCTCCTATAATTCACCCCTCCACTTT. As protein: CASSLSHTSSYNSPLHF.

Turning to this clone: The junction departs from germline at one end; a sequencing error may be responsible. The V gene is TRBV9, the J gene TRBJ2-2; 12 bases are shared with TRBD2. The V gene's germline CDR1 is SGDLS and CDR2 YYNGEE. There are 16 residues in the CDR3. The CDR3 sequence: CVSSEGLAGNTGELFF. Here the CDR3 DNA reads TGTGTCAGCAGCGAGGGACTAGCGGGGAACACCGGGGAGCTGTTTTTT.

J is TRBJ1-2 and V is TRBV30; D is possibly TRBD1 (6 bases). CDR1 and CDR2 from the germline V gene are GTSNPN and SVGIG (reference sequence). This CDR3 has 13 residues. V gave up 2 bases and J gave up 4 bases, with 11 bases separating them. The CDR3 loop is CAWSSGATYGYTF. Here the CDR3 DNA reads TGTGCCTGGAGTTCGGGGGCGACCTATGGCTACACCTTC. Supplemented by reference TRBV30 and TRBJ1-2, the full variable domain reads SQTIHQWPATLVQPVGSPLSLECTVEGTSNPNLYWYRQAAGRGLQLLFYSVGIGQISSEVPQNLSASRPQDRQFILSSKKLLLSDSGFYLCAWSSGATYGYTFGSGTRLTVV.

This clone appeared a few times. The rearrangement links TRBV28 to TRBJ1-2, with D uncertain. V dropped 7 bases and J dropped 3 bases, with 24 bases sitting between them. The CDR3 has 17 residues. Germline V lookup: CDR1 MDHEN, CDR2 SYDVKM. CDR3 loop: CASNSLSDTQTYYGYTF. CDR3 DNA: TGTGCCAGCAACAGTTTATCCGACACCCAAACTTACTATGGCTACACCTTC.

This clone was detected a few times. DNA of the CDR3: TGTGCCAGCAGTTGGACTAGCGGGAGCTACGAGCAGTACTTC. This encodes CASSWTSGSYEQYF. This chain uses TRBV27 with TRBJ2-7; 13 bases are a match to TRBD2. Germline V gene lookup returns CDR1 MNHEY and CDR2 SMNVEV (reference sequence). The trim removed 4 bases at V and 3 bases at J, leaving 0 bases unmatched. This CDR3 has 14 residues.

The chain combines TRBV19 with TRBJ1-4; D possibly corresponds to TRBD1 (6 bases). CDR1 and CDR2 (germline): LNHDA, SQIVND (reference sequence). V was shortened by 5 bases and J by 8 bases, with 18 bases between the two germline ends. The length of the CDR3 is 15 residues. The DNA of the CDR3 is TGTGCCAGTAGTTCCTCCGACAGGACGAAGGAAAAACTGTTTTTT. Translating it yields CASSSSDRTKEKLFF. Complete variable domain (other parts from reference TRBV19 and TRBJ1-4): DGGITQSPKYLFRKEGQNVTLSCEQNLNHDAMYWYRQDPGQGLRLIYYSQIVNDFQKGDIAEGYSVSREKKESFPLTVTSAQKNPTAFYLCASSSSDRTKEKLFFGSGTQLSVL.

This clone has just a few counts. This chain links TRBV19 with TRBJ2-1; D possibly corresponds to TRBD1 (6 bases). The germline V gene has CDR1 LNHDA and CDR2 SQIVND (reference sequence). The CDR3 runs to 12 residues. Trimming stripped 11 bases from V and 5 bases from J, with 13 bases between. CDR3 nucleotide sequence: TGTGCCTCCAGGGGCCCGGACAATGAGCAGTTCTTC. Its protein product is CASRGPDNEQFF. The full variable domain, in which reference TRBV19 and TRBJ2-1 provide the parts outside the CDR3, is DGGITQSPKYLFRKEGQNVTLSCEQNLNHDAMYWYRQDPGQGLRLIYYSQIVNDFQKGDIAEGYSVSREKKESFPLTVTSAQKNPTAFYLCASRGPDNEQFFGPGTRLTVL.

The rearrangement joins TRBV30 to TRBJ2-7, with 10 positions matching TRBD1. Germline CDR1 is GTSNPN and CDR2 is SVGIG (reference sequence). The V segment lost 3 bases and the J segment 4 bases; nucleotides outside the gene matches: 6. The length of the CDR3 is 14 residues. The CDR3 DNA follows: TGTGCCTGGAGCACGGGACAGGGGATGTACGAGCAGTACTTC. This encodes CAWSTGQGMYEQYF. Full variable domain (remainder filled in from reference TRBV30 and TRBJ2-7): SQTIHQWPATLVQPVGSPLSLECTVEGTSNPNLYWYRQAAGRGLQLLFYSVGIGQISSEVPQNLSASRPQDRQFILSSKKLLLSDSGFYLCAWSTGQGMYEQYFGPGTRLTVT.

The gene calls are TRBV4-1 and TRBJ2-7, with D hard to call. Germline CDR1 reads MGHRA; CDR2 reads YSYEKL. Trimming cost V 5 bases and J 0 bases, with 11 bases left between them. This CDR3 spans 14 amino acids. The DNA for the CDR3 is TGCGCCAGCAGCACGACGGATAGCTCCTACGAGCAGTACTTC. Its protein product is CASSTTDSSYEQYF.